This TCR beta chain came from a study of OX40 agonist ivuxolimab in advanced cancers. Sequencing used immunoSEQ multiplex PCR; TCRdb keeps in-frame clones, though not all of them. This sample has 55,000 to 70,000 clones, with 65% to 90% found just once. Overall study findings and caveats: In the 0.1 to 3.0 mg/kg range, CD4+ and CD8+ blood T cells had expanded clonally by week 6.

The CDR3 contains 11 residues. Germline V gene lookup returns CDR1 SGHRS and CDR2 YFSETQ. Deletions cut 3 bases from V and 8 bases from J, with 8 bases between. Comments on this clone: The antigen remains undetermined.

The V call is TRBV5-1, the J call TRBJ1-1; D call uncertain. The receptor's source is an adult with an advanced solid tumor such as melanoma, head and neck, liver or kidney cancer. Sequenced material: CD4+ or CD8+ T cells sorted from blood, taken in a trial of the OX40 agonist ivuxolimab. The CDR3 DNA follows: TGCGCCAGCAGCTCGCTGGGAGAAGCTTTCTTT. It is translated as CASSSLGEAFF.